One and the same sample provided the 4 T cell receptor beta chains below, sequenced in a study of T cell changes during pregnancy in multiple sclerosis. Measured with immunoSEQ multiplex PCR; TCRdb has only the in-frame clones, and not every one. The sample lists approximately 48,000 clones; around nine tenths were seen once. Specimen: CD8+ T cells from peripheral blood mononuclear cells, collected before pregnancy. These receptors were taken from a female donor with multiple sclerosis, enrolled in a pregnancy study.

The CDR3 DNA reads as TGTGCCAGCAGTCCCGGGACAGGGGCTTATCAGCCCCAGCATTTT. Amino acids: CASSPGTGAYQPQHF. This chain links TRBV27 with TRBJ1-5, with TRBD1 identical over 10 bases. The V gene end was trimmed by 5 bases and the J gene end by 5 bases; junction bases not matched to a gene: 6. This CDR3 is built from 15 residues. Germline assignment: CDR1 MNHEY and CDR2 SMNVEV (reference sequence).

This CDR3 is CASLSGGEQYF. Here the CDR3 DNA reads TGTGCCAGCTTATCCGGGGGCGAGCAGTACTTC. V gene TRBV6-5 combines with J gene TRBJ2-7; perhaps TRBD2 as D (6 bases). This CDR3 has 11 amino acids. Deletions cut 8 bases from V and 6 bases from J, with 11 bases between. CDR1 MNHEY and CDR2 SVGAGI come from the germline V gene.

CDR3 residues: CASSEAGGQGYGYTF. Here the CDR3 DNA reads TGTGCCAGCAGTGAAGCCGGAGGACAGGGATATGGCTACACCTTC. V and J are TRBV6-1 and TRBJ1-2; TRBD1 agrees at 8 bases. Germline CDR1 is MNHNS and CDR2 is SASEGT. Losses at the gene ends were 0 bases for V and 5 bases for J; bases not matched to a gene: 5. The CDR3 covers 15 residues.

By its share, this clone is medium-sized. DNA for the CDR3: TGTGCCAGCAGTGACGGGACTACCAATGAGCAGTTCTTC. Its translation is CASSDGTTNEQFF. This chain links TRBV6-4 with TRBJ2-1, with 7 bases lining up with TRBD2. The V gene end was trimmed by 2 bases and the J gene end by 6 bases; junction bases not matched to a gene: 1. The CDR3 runs 13 residues. Germline CDR1 MRHNA, CDR2 SNTAGT.